A selection of T cell receptor beta chains follows, all from one sample in a study of shared clonotypes between healthy human individuals. Produced via immunoSEQ multiplex PCR; TCRdb's table is partial and in-frame only. The sample lists roughly 760,000 clones, around 67% occurring once. The sample consisted of memory CD4+ T cells sorted from blood. The receptors were gathered from a woman aged 30 to 39 in good health. Each CDR3 is given with its conserved first and last residue. Each record gives: J gene, V gene, D gene, CDR3 DNA, CDR3 protein. D genes are given only for firm matches.

TRBJ1-1 TRBV28 NA TGTGCCAGCAGTCTCCTGGGGGCAGCTGAAGCTTTCTTT CASSLLGAAEAFF
TRBJ2-1 TRBV28 NA TGTGCCAGCAGTTTGGGTGAGGACCACTACAATGAGCAGTTCTTC CASSLGEDHYNEQFF
TRBJ2-7 TRBV28 NA TGTGCCAGCAGTTCTGGGCGGACAGCGGTCTCCTACGAGCAGTACTTC CASSSGRTAVSYEQYF
TRBJ2-1 TRBV6-1 NA TGTGCCAGCAGGTTTTCGGGGCCCAATGAGCGGTTCTTC CASRFSGPNERFF
TRBJ2-7 TRBV5-1 TRBD2 TGCGCCAGCCAGACTAGCGGGGAATCCTACGAGCAGTACTTC CASQTSGESYEQYF
TRBJ1-2 TRBV5-4 NA TGTGTCAGCAGCTCCGAAACAGGGAACTATGGCTACACCTTC CVSSSETGNYGYTF
TRBJ1-3 TRBV19 NA TGTGCCAGTAATATCAACAGTGACTCTGGAAACACCATATATTTT CASNINSDSGNTIYF
TRBJ2-1 TRBV12-5 TRBD2 TGTGCTAGTGGTTTGACGTCTAGCGGCAATGAGCAGTTCTTC CASGLTSSGNEQFF
TRBJ2-1 TRBV11-2 NA TGTGCCAGCAGCTTAGCCGGGACTCGGACCGGGGATGAGCAGTTCTTC CASSLAGTRTGDEQFF
TRBJ1-4 TRBV18 NA TGTGCCAGCTCACCATCGTTCGGGGCGAATGAAAAACTGTTTTTT CASSPSFGANEKLFF